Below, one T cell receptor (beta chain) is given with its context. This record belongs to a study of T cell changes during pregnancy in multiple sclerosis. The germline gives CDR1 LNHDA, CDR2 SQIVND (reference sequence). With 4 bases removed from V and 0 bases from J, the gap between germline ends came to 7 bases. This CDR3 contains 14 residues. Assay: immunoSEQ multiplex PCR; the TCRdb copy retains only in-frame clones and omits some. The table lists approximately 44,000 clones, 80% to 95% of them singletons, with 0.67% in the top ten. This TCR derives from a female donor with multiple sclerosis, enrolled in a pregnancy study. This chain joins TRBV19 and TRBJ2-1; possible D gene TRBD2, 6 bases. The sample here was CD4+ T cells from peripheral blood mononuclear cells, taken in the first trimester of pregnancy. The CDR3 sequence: CASSKRASYNEQFF. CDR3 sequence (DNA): TGTGCCAGTAGTAAGCGGGCCTCCTACAATGAGCAGTTCTTC.